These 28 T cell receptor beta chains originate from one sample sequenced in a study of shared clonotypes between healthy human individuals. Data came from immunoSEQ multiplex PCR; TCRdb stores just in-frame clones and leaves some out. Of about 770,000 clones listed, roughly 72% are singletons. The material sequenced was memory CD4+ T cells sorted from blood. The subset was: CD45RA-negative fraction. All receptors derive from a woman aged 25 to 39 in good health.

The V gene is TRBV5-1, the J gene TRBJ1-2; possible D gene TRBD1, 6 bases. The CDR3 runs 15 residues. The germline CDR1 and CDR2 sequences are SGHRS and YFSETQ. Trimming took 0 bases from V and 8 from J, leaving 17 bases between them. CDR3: CASSLAGVRMGGYTF. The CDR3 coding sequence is TGCGCCAGCAGCTTGGCAGGGGTTCGTATGGGGGGCTACACCTTC.

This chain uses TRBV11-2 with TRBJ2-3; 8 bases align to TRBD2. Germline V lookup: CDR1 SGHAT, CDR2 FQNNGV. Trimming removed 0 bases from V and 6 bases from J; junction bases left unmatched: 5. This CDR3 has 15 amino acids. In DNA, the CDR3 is TGTGCCAGCAGCTTAGAGGCGGGAGGAGCCGATACGCAGTATTTT. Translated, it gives CASSLEAGGADTQYF.

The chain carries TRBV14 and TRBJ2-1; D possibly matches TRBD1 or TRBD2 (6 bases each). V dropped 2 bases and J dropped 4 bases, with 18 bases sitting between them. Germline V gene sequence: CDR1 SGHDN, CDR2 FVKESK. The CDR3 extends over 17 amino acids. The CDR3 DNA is TGTGCCAGCAGCCAAATAGGGACTCGAGGGGGTTACAATGAGCAGTTCTTC. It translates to CASSQIGTRGGYNEQFF. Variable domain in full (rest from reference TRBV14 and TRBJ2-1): EAGVTQFPSHSVIEKGQTVTLRCDPISGHDNLYWYRRVMGKEIKFLLHFVKESKQDESGMPNNRFLAERTGGTYSTLKVQPAELEDSGVYFCASSQIGTRGGYNEQFFGPGTRLTVL.

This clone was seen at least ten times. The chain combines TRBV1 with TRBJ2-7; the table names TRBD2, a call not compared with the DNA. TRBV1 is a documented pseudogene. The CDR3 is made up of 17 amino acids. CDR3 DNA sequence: TGCACCAGCAGCCAAGATGAGACGGGAGGGCCTCCCTACGAGCAGTACTTC. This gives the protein CTSSQDETGGPPYEQYF.

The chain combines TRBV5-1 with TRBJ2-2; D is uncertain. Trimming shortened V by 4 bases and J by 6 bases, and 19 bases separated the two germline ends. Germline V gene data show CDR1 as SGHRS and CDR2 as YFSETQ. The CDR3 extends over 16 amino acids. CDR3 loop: CASSPWQHIVAGELFF. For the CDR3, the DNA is TGCGCCAGCAGCCCATGGCAGCATATAGTCGCCGGGGAGCTGTTTTTT.

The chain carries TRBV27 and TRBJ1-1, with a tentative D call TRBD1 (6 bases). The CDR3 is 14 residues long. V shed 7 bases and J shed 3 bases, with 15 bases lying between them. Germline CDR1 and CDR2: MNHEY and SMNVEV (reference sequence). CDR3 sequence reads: CASNSWGRDTEAFF. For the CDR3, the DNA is TGTGCCAGCAATTCCTGGGGGCGCGACACTGAAGCTTTCTTT.

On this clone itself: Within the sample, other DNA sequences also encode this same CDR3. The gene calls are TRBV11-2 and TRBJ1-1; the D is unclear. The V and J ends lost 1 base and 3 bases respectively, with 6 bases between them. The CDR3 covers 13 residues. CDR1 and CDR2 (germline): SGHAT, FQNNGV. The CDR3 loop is CASSLGLYTEAFF. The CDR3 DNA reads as TGTGCCAGCAGCTTAGGGCTGTACACTGAAGCTTTCTTT.

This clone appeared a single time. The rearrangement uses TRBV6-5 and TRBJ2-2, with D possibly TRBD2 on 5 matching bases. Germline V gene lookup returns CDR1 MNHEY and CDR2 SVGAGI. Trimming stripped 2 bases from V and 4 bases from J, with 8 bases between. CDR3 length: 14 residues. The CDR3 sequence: CASSYLAGTGELFF. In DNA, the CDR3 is TGTGCCAGCAGTTACCTGGCGGGCACCGGGGAGCTGTTTTTT.

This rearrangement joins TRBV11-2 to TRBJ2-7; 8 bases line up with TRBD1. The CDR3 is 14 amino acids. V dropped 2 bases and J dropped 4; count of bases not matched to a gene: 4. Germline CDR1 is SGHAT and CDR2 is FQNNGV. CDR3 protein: CASSLSGGVYEQYF. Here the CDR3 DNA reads TGTGCCAGCAGCTTATCAGGGGGCGTTTACGAGCAGTACTTC.

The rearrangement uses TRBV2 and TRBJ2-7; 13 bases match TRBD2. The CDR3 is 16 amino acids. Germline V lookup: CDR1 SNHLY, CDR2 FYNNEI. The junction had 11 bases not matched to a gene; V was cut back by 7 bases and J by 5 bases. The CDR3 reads CASKTSGLAGDNEQYF. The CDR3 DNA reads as TGTGCCAGCAAAACATCCGGACTAGCGGGAGATAACGAGCAGTACTTC.

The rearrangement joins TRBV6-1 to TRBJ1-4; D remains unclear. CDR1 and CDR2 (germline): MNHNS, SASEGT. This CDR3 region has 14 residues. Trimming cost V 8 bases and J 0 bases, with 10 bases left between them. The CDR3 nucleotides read TGTGCCAGCGGGATCGGGACAACTAATGAAAAACTGTTTTTT. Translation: CASGIGTTNEKLFF.

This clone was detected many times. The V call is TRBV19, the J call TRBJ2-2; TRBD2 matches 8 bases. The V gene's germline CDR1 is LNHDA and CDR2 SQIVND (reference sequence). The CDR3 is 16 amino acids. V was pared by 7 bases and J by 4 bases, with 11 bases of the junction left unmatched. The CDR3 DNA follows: TGTGCCAGTACACGGAGCGGGAGTGTCGCCACCGGGGAGCTGTTTTTT. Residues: CASTRSGSVATGELFF.

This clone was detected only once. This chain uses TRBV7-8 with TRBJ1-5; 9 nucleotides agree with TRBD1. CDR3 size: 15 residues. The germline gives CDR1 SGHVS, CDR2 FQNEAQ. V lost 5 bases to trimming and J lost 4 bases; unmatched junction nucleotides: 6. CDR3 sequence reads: CASSRIGQGNQPQHF. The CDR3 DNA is TGTGCCAGCAGCCGCATCGGACAGGGGAATCAGCCCCAGCATTTT.

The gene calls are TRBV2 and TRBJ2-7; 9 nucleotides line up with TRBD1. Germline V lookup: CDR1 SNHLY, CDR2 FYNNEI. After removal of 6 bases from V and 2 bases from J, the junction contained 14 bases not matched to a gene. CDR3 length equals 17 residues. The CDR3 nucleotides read TGTGCCAGCAGCGGTGCCCCCGGGACAGGGATGGCCTACGAGCAGTACTTC. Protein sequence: CASSGAPGTGMAYEQYF. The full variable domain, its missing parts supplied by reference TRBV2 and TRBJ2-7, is EPEVTQTPSHQVTQMGQEVILRCVPISNHLYFYWYRQILGQKVEFLVSFYNNEISEKSEIFDDQFSVERPDGSNFTLKIRSTKLEDSAMYFCASSGAPGTGMAYEQYFGPGTRLTVT.

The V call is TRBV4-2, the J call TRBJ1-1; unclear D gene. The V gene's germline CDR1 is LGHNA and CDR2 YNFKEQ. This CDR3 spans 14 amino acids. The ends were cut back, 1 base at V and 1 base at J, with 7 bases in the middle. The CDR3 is CASSQAARNTEAFF. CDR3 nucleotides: TGTGCCAGCAGCCAAGCTGCCCGGAACACTGAAGCTTTCTTT.

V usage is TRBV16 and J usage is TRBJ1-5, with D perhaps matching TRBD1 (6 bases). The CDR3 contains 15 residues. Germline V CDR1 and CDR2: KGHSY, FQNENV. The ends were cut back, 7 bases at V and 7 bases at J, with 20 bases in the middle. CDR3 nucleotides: TGTGCCAGCACCGAAGGACAGCAAACATTACAGCCCCAGCATTTT. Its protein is CASTEGQQTLQPQHF.

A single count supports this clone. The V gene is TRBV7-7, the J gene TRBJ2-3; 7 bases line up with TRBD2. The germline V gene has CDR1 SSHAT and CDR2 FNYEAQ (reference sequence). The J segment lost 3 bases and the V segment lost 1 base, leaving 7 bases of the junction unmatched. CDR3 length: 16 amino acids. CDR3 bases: TGTGCCAGCAGCTTAGTAGAGGGAGGGCGAACAGATACGCAGTATTTT. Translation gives CASSLVEGGRTDTQYF.

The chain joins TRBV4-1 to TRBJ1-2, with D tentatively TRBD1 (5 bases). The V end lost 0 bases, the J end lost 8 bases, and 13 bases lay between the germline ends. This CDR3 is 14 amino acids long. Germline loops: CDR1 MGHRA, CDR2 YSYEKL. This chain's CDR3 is CASSQDLGRDGYTF. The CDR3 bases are TGCGCCAGCAGCCAAGATTTGGGCAGGGACGGCTACACCTTC.

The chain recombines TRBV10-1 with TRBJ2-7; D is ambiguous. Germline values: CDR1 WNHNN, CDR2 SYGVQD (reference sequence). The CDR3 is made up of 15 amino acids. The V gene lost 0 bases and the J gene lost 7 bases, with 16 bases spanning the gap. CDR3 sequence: CASSESKGDMGEQYF. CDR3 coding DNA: TGCGCCAGCAGTGAGTCGAAGGGCGACATGGGAGAGCAGTACTTC.

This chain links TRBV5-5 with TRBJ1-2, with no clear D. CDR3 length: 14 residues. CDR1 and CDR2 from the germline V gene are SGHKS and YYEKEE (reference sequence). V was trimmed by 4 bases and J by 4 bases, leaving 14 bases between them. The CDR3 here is CASSAGGLGYGYTF. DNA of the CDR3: TGTGCCAGCAGCGCCGGTGGTCTGGGCTATGGCTACACCTTC.

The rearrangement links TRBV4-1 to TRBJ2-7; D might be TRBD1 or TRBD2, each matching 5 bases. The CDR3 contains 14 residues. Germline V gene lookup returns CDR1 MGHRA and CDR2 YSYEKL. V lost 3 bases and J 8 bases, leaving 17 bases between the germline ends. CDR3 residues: CASSHSQGTGQQYF. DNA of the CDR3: TGCGCCAGCAGCCATTCCCAGGGTACGGGGCAGCAGTACTTC.

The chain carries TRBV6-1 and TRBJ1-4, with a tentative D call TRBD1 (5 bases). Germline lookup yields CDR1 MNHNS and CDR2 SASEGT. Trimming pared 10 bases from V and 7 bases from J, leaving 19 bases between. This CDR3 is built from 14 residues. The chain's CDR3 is CATHLGRGGEKLFF. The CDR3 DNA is TGTGCCACCCACCTCGGCCGGGGGGGTGAAAAACTGTTTTTT.

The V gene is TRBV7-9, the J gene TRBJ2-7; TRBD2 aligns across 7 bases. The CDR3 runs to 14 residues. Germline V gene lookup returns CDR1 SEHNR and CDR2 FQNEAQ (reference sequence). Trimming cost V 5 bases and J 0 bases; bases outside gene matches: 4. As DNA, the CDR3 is TGTGCCAGCAGCGCACTAGCGACCTCCTACGAGCAGTACTTC. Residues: CASSALATSYEQYF.

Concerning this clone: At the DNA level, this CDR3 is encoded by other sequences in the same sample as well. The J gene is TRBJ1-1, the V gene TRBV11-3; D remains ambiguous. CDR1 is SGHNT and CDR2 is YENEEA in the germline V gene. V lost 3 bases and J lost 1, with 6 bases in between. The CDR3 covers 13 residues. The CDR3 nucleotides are TGTGCCAGCAGCTTGCGAGGGAACACTGAAGCTTTCTTT. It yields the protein CASSLRGNTEAFF.

The CDR3 nucleotides are TGTGCCAGCAGCTTTCGCGGGCGACAAGATACGCAGTATTTT. This codes for CASSFRGRQDTQYF. This rearrangement joins TRBV7-8 to TRBJ2-3, with a tentative D call TRBD2 (5 bases). The CDR3 length is 14 residues. Germline V gene sequence: CDR1 SGHVS, CDR2 FQNEAQ. The V gene lost 3 bases and the J gene lost 5 bases, with 12 bases spanning the gap.

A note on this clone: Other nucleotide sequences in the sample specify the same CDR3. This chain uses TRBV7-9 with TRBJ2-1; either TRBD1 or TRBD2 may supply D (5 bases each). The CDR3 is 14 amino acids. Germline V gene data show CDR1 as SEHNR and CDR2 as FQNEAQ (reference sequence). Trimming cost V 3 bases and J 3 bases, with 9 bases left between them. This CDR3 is CASSLGDYYNEQFF. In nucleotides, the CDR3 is TGTGCCAGCAGCTTGGGGGATTACTACAATGAGCAGTTCTTC.

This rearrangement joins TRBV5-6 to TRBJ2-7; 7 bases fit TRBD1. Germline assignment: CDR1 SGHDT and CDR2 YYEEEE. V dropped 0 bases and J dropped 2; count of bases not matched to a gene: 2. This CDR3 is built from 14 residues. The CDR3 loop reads CASSLDRGPYEQYF. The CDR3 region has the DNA TGTGCCAGCAGCTTGGACAGGGGCCCCTACGAGCAGTACTTC.

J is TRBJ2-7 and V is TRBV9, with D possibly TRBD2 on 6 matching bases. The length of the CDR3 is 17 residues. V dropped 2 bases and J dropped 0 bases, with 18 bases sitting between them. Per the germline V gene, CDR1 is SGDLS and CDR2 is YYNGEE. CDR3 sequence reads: CASSVASSAQSSYEQYF. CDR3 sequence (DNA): TGTGCCAGCAGCGTCGCATCTAGCGCCCAAAGCTCCTACGAGCAGTACTTC.